What follows describes a single T cell receptor (beta chain). There is no known antigen for this receptor. No per-base quality is available; no much larger clone lies one base away. This record belongs to a study of T cells in tuberculosis (dated by TCRdb to 2017 to 2018). In terms of the full investigation: The study combined CD1B tetramers and high-throughput TCR immunosequencing to characterize T cells specific for the mycobacterial lipid antigen glucose monomycolate (GMM). A South African clinical cohort compared IGRA-negative adolescents, IGRA-positive adolescents with latent tuberculosis and adults with active tuberculosis, ten per group. Study-wide findings and limitations: The smaller NN-distances were partly driven by shorter CDR3-alpha lengths in active tuberculosis patients, and the difference for TCR-beta did not reach statistical significance. Clinical samples were selected based on which cryopreserved specimens were available, and the active tuberculosis cases were adults whereas the controls were adolescents. Compared with IGRA-negative controls, TCR-alpha repertoires from active tuberculosis had smaller mean NN-distances to GMM-specific TCRs, which suggests that these TCRs underwent clonal expansion. A classifier using the diverse GMM-specific repertoire reached 87% accuracy (AUROC roughly 0.9), compared with more than 65% accuracy using GEM motif frequencies.

At study entry, a tuberculin skin test and the QuantiFERON-TB GOLD In-Tube IGRA were used to screen adolescents for latent tuberculosis infection. Immunosequencing was performed on unsorted cryopreserved PBMC, with 90,000 to 100,000 T cells per clinical donor covered on average. Eleven high schools in the Worcester region of the Western Cape, South Africa, served as enrollment sites for adolescents aged 12 to 18 years. Around 10 adolescents infected with M. tuberculosis and approximately ten uninfected adolescents were chosen and matched for age and sex. PBMC from adolescents were isolated by density centrifugation from freshly drawn heparinized blood and were then cryopreserved. The immunoSEQ multiplex PCR assay was used to generate TCR libraries, with TCR-beta and/or TCR-alpha/delta assays applied to each sample. The Illumina high-throughput platform was used to sequence the amplified TCR libraries. As for how the authors treated the data: Clustering and dimensionality reduction were performed using pairwise TCRdist distances among GMM-specific receptors from ex vivo sorted or in vitro expanded T cells. Each clinical repertoire was assigned a mean NN-distance score, defined as the average TCRdist to the nearest 10% of tetramer-positive reference sequences. GEM TCR motif frequency was calculated as the fraction of unique TCRs that matched known GEM sequences in V/J usage and CDR3 length. Active tuberculosis was classified by linear discriminant analysis with leave-one-out cross-validation, implemented in scikit-learn. TCRdb retrieved this table from immuneACCESS and kept in-frame rearrangements only. Not all clones are present; in checked studies, unresolved V genes account for under half, and no reason is known for the remainder. V and J calls plus clone size are reproduced from that table; the DNA served to infer D and trimming. This sample gives about 33,000 clones in total; 85% to 95% of them show up just once. Roughly 7.7% of the sample rests with the top ten.

Its CDR3 holds 16 amino acids, cysteine through phenylalanine. Just CDR3 DNA is preserved here, 48 bases in frame from base 1. Trimming leaves V shorter by 0 bases and J shorter by 3 bases, with the junction holding 8 bases beyond the gene matches. In the germline V gene (reference sequence), CDR1 corresponds to GTSNPN and CDR2 to SVGIG. Sequences were obtained from PBMCs. The chain was built from TRBV30 and TRBJ2-4, and 7 junction bases match TRBD2. This clonotype was sampled from a donor aged 5-35 years with latent tuberculosis or without tuberculosis infection. Some clones in this sample may be carry-over from other donors' samples. This receptor has the CDR3 CAWSVPAGDGKNIQYF. Read as DNA, the sequence is TGTGCCTGGAGTGTACCGGCGGGAGATGGCAAAAACATTCAGTACTTC.